This TCR beta chain came from a study of type 1 regulatory T cells. Study information: T-allo10 is an in vitro-generated, Tr1-enriched CD4 T cell product specific for alloantigen.

MiXCR, run by TCRdb on the reads, gives a single entry per CDR3 protein. The sample holds around 69,000 distinct CDR3 sequences; 50% to 70% are singletons and the top ten take around 7.6%. T-allo10 cells from the graft donor were described as anergic, host-alloantigen-specific, and alloantigen-specific suppressors. The V end lost 0 bases, the J end lost 1 base, and 4 bases lay between the germline ends. Germline V CDR1 and CDR2: DFQATT, SNEGSKA (reference sequence). The CDR3 has 14 amino acids. For this clonotype: Antigen unknown.

The clonotype was recovered from a human donor in good health. Sequences were obtained from cultured T cells, either the whole culture or a sorted T cell fraction (not recorded which). The subset here: Tr1-enriched cell product generated in vitro against host alloantigens. The chain joins TRBV20-1 to TRBJ2-6; D gene unclear. This CDR3 is CSAREGSGANVLTF. The CDR3 DNA sequence: TGCAGTGCTAGAGAAGGGTCTGGGGCCAACGTCCTGACTTTC.